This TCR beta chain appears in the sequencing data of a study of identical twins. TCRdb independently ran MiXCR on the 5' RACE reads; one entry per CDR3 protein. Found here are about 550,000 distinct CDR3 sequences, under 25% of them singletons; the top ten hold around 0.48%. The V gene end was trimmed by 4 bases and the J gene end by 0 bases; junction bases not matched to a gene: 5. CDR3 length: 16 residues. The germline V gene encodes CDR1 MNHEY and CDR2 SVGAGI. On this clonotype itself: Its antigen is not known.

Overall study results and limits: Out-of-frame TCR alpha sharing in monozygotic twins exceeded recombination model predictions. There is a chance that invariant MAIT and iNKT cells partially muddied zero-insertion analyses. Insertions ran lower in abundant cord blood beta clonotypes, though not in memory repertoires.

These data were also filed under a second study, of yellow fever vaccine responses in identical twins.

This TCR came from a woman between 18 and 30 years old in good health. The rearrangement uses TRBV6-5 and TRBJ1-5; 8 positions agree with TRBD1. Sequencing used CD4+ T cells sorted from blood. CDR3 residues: CASSSGGTGSNQPQHF. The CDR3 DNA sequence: TGTGCCAGCAGTTCCGGGGGGACAGGTAGCAATCAGCCCCAGCATTTT.